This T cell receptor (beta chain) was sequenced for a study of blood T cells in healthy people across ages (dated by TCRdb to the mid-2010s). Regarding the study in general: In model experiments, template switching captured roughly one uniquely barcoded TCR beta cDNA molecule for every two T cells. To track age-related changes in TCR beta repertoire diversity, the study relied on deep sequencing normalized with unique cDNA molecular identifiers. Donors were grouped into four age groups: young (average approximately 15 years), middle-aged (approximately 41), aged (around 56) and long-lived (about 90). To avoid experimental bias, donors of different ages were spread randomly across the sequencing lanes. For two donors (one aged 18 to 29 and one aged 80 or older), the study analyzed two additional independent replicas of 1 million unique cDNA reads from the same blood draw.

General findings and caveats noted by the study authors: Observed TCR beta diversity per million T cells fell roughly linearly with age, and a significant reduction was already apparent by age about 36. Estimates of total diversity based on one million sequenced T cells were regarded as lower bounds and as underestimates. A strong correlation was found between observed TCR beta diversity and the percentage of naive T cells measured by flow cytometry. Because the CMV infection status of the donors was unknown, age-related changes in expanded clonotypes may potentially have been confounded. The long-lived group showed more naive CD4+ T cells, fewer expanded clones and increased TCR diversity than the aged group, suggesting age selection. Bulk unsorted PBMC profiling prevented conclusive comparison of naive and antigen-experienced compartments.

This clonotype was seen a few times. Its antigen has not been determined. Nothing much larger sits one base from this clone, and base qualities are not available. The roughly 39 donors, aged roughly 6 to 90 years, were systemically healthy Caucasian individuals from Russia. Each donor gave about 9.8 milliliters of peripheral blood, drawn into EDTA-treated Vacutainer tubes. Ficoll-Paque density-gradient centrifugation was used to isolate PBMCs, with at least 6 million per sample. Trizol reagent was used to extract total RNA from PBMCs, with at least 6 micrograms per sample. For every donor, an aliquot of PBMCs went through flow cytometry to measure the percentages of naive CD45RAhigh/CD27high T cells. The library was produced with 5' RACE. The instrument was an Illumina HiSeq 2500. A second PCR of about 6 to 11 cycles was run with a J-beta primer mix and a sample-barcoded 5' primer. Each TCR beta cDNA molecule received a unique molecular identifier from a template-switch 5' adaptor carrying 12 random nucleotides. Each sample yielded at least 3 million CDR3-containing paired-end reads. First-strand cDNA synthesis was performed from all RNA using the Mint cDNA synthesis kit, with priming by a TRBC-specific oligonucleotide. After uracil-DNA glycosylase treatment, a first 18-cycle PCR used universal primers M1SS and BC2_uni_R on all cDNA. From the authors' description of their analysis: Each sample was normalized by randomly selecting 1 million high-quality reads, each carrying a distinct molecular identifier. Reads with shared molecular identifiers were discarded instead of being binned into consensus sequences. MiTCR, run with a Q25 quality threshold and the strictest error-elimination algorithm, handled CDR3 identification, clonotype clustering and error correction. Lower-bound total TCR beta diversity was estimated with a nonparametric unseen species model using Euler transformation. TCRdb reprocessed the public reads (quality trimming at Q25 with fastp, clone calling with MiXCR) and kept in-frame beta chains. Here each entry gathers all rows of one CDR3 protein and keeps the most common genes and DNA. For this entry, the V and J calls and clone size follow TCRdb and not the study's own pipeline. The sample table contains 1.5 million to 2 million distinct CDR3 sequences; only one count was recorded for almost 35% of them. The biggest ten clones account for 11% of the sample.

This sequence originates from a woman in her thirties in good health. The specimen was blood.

The CDR3 region: CASSSQGYVGGYTF. The nucleotide sequence is TGTGCCAGCAGCTCACAGGGTTATGTTGGTGGCTACACCTTC. The receptor chain draws on TRBV13 and TRBJ1-2; TRBD1 could be the D gene, as 6 bases match. There are 14 amino acids in the CDR3, from cysteine to phenylalanine inclusive. Just CDR3 DNA is preserved here, 42 bases in frame from base 1. CDR1 and CDR2 are read off the germline V gene (reference sequence) as PRHDT and FYEKMQ. Trimming takes 4 bases from V and 7 bases from J, and the germline ends sit 16 bases apart.